This is a list of T cell receptor beta chains from one sample in a study of blood T cell repertoires in COVID-19. Assay used: immunoSEQ multiplex PCR; TCRdb lists only in-frame clones, some missing. Of about 110,000 clones in the sample, 65% to 85% are singletons; the top ten hold 0.8% to 0.9%. The sample consisted of peripheral blood. The receptors originated from a woman aged 70-85 years with acute or convalescent COVID-19. Both conserved end residues are part of each CDR3. Fields, in order: clone size, J gene, V gene, D gene, CDR3 DNA, CDR3 protein. The D gene is left open where the match is weak. Some rows have no size entry. The others give once, few or many, or a class for an expanded clone.

. | TRBJ2-2 | TRBV5-1 | TRBD1 | TGCGCCAGCAGCCTTGGGACAGGGGCCCACCGGGAGCTGTTTTTT | CASSLGTGAHRELFF
. | TRBJ2-1 | TRBV3-1/TRBV3-2 | . | TGTGCCAGCAGTACTCCCTCCTACAATGAGCAGTTCTTC | CASSTPSYNEQFF
. | TRBJ2-1 | TRBV7-3 | TRBD2 | TGTGCCAGCAGCTTACCGGGACTAGAGCAGTTCTTC | CASSLPGLEQFF
. | TRBJ1-6 | TRBV6-5 | TRBD1 | TGTGCCAGCAGTACACCGGGACAGGCGGATTCACCCCTCCACTTT | CASSTPGQADSPLHF
. | TRBJ1-3 | TRBV10-2 | . | TGCGCCAGCAGTGTGAGCGGAAACACCATATATTTT | CASSVSGNTIYF
. | TRBJ1-4 | TRBV28 | TRBD1 | TGTGCCAGCAGCCACGGTGGACAGGGGATTGAGGATAATGAAAAACTGTTTTTT | CASSHGGQGIEDNEKLFF
. | TRBJ2-3 | TRBV6-5 | TRBD1 | TGTGCCAGCAAGATCACAGGGGGCACAGATACGCAGTATTTT | CASKITGGTDTQYF
. | TRBJ2-4 | TRBV7-2 | . | TGTGCCAGCAGCTTAGCCGGCAGACTTATAGCCAAAAACATTCAGTACTTC | CASSLAGRLIAKNIQYF
. | TRBJ1-2 | TRBV6-1 | . | TGTGCCAGCAGTGAACCCCCGGGGGGTAGTGGCTACACCTTC | CASSEPPGGSGYTF
. | TRBJ1-2 | TRBV24-1 | TRBD1 | TGTGCCACCAGTGATCCCGGGACAGGCTCTAGGGGCTACACCTTC | CATSDPGTGSRGYTF
. | TRBJ2-3 | TRBV9 | TRBD2 | TGTGCCAGCAGCCCCGTACTAGCGGGAGCCACAGATACGCAGTATTTT | CASSPVLAGATDTQYF
. | TRBJ1-1 | TRBV6-6 | . | TGTGCCAGCAGTTACCCGAGGGGGGAAGCTTTCTTT | CASSYPRGEAFF
. | TRBJ2-5 | TRBV3-1/TRBV3-2 | . | TGTGCCAGCAGCCAAGATGGAGGGAGGGAGACCCAGTACTTC | CASSQDGGRETQYF
. | TRBJ2-1 | TRBV12-3/TRBV12-4 | . | TGTGCCAGCAGTTTACGGGGTAAGGTGCAGTTCTTC | CASSLRGKVQFF
. | TRBJ1-1 | TRBV6-5 | TRBD1 | TGTGCCAGCAGTTATCGGGACAGGGGGCCGAACACTGAAGCTTTCTTT | CASSYRDRGPNTEAFF
. | TRBJ1-1 | TRBV7-9 | . | TGTGCCAGCAGCTTAGTGGTCGGGAACACTGAAGCTTTCTTT | CASSLVVGNTEAFF
. | TRBJ1-2 | TRBV6-6 | . | TGTGCCAGCCAAACCATAAACAGGATTCCCGACTTC | CASQTINRIPDF
few | TRBJ1-2 | TRBV6-5 | . | TGTGCCAGCAGTTACTCGCAGGCCGTAAATGGCTACACCTTC | CASSYSQAVNGYTF
once | TRBJ1-5 | TRBV12-3/TRBV12-4 | . | TGTGCGACTCGGGCAGGGGAAGGGCAGCCCCAGCATTTT | CATRAGEGQPQHF
. | TRBJ2-1 | TRBV9 | TRBD2 | TGTGCCAGCAGCGTAGAAGCGGGAAGTTACAATGAGCAGTTCTTC | CASSVEAGSYNEQFF
. | TRBJ1-4 | TRBV5-4 | . | TGTGCCAGCACCTTGAACCCTCAACGCGCTAATGAAAAACTGTTTTTT | CASTLNPQRANEKLFF
. | TRBJ2-1 | TRBV5-1 | TRBD2 | TGCGCCAGCAGCACCGAAGCGGGGGGGTTCGATGAGCAGTTCTTC | CASSTEAGGFDEQFF
. | TRBJ2-4 | TRBV28 | . | TGTGCCAGCAGCGGGCAGGGTACCAAAAACATTCAGTACTTC | CASSGQGTKNIQYF
. | TRBJ2-2 | TRBV19 | TRBD2 | TGTGCCAGCTTCAGCGGGGGGCTATACACCGGGGAGCTGTTTTTT | CASFSGGLYTGELFF
few | TRBJ2-2 | TRBV19 | . | TGTGCCAGTAGGGCCCCTGCCCCGAACACCGGGGAGCTGTTTTTT | CASRAPAPNTGELFF
. | TRBJ1-5 | TRBV3-1/TRBV3-2 | . | TGTGCCAGCAGCCAGGGGGCGAATGGACAGCCCCAGCATTTT | CASSQGANGQPQHF
. | TRBJ2-5 | TRBV11-2 | TRBD1 | TGTGCCAGCAGCGCCACCACAGGGGCCAAAGAGACCCAGTACTTC | CASSATTGAKETQYF
. | TRBJ1-5 | TRBV19 | . | TGTGCCAGTAGTATAGATCTTAATCAGCCCCAGCATTTT | CASSIDLNQPQHF
. | TRBJ2-5 | TRBV28 | . | TGTGCCAGCAGTTCGTGGTCTCTAGCGGAGACCCAGTACTTC | CASSSWSLAETQYF
once | TRBJ2-2 | TRBV7-6 | TRBD2 | TGTGCCAGCAGCTCTCGACTAGCGGGGAAGACCGGGGAGCTGTTTTTT | CASSSRLAGKTGELFF
. | TRBJ1-5 | TRBV2 | . | TGTGCCAGCAGTGCCAGGGGCAATCAGCCCCAGCATTTT | CASSARGNQPQHF